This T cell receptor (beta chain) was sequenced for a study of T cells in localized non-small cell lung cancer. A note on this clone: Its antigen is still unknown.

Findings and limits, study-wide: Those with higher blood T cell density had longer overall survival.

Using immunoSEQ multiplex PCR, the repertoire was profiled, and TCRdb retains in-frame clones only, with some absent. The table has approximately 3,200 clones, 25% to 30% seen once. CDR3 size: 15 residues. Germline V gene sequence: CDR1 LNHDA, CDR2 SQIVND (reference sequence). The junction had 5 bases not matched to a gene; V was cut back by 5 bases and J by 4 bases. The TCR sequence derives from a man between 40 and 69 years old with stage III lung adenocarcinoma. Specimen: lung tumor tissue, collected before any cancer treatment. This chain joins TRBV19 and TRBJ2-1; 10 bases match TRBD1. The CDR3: CASSRQGARYNEQFF. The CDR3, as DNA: TGTGCCAGTAGTCGACAGGGGGCGCGTTACAATGAGCAGTTCTTC.